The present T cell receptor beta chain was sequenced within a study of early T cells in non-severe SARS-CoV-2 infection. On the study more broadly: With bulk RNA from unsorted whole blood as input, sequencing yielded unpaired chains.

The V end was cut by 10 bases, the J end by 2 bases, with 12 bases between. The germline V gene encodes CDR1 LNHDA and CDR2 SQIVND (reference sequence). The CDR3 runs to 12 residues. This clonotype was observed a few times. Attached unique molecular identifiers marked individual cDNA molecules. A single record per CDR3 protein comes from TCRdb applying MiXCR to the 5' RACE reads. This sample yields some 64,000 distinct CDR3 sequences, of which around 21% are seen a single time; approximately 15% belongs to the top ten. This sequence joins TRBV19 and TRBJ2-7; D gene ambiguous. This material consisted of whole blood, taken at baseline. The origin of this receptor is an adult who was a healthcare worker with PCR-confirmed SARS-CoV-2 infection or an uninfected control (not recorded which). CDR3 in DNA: TGTGCCACTGGGTCCGATACCTACGAGCAGTACTTC. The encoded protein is CATGSDTYEQYF.